These T cell receptor beta chains were read from a single sample in a study of blood T cell repertoires in COVID-19. Clones were read by immunoSEQ multiplex PCR, and TCRdb kept only the in-frame ones, dropping some. The data contain about 210,000 clones, around 92% of them seen just once; the ten biggest clones take up 1% to 1.5%. The sample comprised peripheral blood. These receptor sequences come from a man aged 30 to 45 with acute or convalescent COVID-19. CDR3s include the opening cysteine and the closing phenylalanine or tryptophan. A D gene is named only where the DNA matches it firmly. A clone size is listed for some rows: how often the clone was seen (once, few, many), or a class if it is expanded.

NA	TRBV3-1/TRBV3-2	TRBJ2-2	NA	CASSQDRSSGSGELFF	TGTGCCAGCAGCCAAGATCGGTCTAGTGGGTCCGGGGAGCTGTTTTTT
NA	TRBV15	TRBJ1-1	NA	CATRDSGYTEAFF	TGTGCCACCAGAGACTCTGGTTACACTGAAGCTTTCTTT
TRBD1	TRBV28	TRBJ2-5	NA	CASSLYTGGSRETQYF	TGTGCCAGCAGTTTATACACAGGGGGCTCGAGGGAGACCCAGTACTTC
TRBD1	TRBV5-1	TRBJ2-7	NA	CASSTDRGLYEQYF	TGCGCCAGCAGCACGGACAGGGGACTCTACGAGCAGTACTTC
NA	TRBV28	TRBJ2-7	NA	CASSWSYEQYF	TGTGCCAGCAGTTGGAGCTACGAGCAGTACTTC
NA	TRBV28	TRBJ1-3	NA	CASRTPSGNTIYF	TGTGCCAGCCGGACACCCTCTGGAAACACCATATATTTT
NA	TRBV5-1	TRBJ2-6	NA	CASRQIVGRFSGANVLTF	TGCGCCAGCAGACAGATCGTAGGCAGGTTCTCTGGGGCCAACGTCCTGACTTTC
NA	TRBV28	TRBJ2-3	NA	CASQITDTQYF	TGTGCCAGCCAGATCACAGATACGCAGTATTTT
TRBD2	TRBV14	TRBJ2-2	NA	CASSQRLAGGPGELFF	TGTGCCAGCAGCCAAAGACTAGCGGGAGGGCCCGGGGAGCTGTTTTTT
NA	TRBV18	TRBJ2-1	NA	CASSPLGGENEQFF	TGTGCCAGCTCACCCCTCGGGGGAGAGAATGAGCAGTTCTTC
TRBD1	TRBV5-1	TRBJ1-1	NA	CASSPSGQDGMNTEAFF	TGCGCCAGCAGCCCCTCGGGACAGGACGGTATGAACACTGAAGCTTTCTTT
NA	TRBV5-1	TRBJ2-7	NA	CASSLGRPRHFEQYF	TGCGCCAGCAGCTTGGGTAGGCCGAGGCACTTCGAGCAGTACTTC
NA	TRBV4-2	TRBJ2-4	NA	CASSQDEGYIQYF	TGTGCCAGCAGCCAAGATGAGGGATACATTCAGTACTTC
TRBD1	TRBV28	TRBJ1-2	NA	CATTTGARGYTF	TGTGCCACCACCACAGGGGCCCGGGGCTACACCTTC
NA	TRBV29-1	TRBJ2-2	NA	CSVRSEFTGELFF	TGCAGCGTTCGGAGCGAGTTCACCGGGGAGCTGTTTTTT
NA	TRBV19	TRBJ2-1	NA	CASSMMSNEQFF	TGTGCCAGTAGTATGATGAGTAATGAGCAGTTCTTC
TRBD1	TRBV18	TRBJ1-2	NA	CASSRTNRGNNYGYTF	TGTGCCAGCTCACGAACGAACAGGGGGAATAATTATGGCTACACCTTC
NA	TRBV11-3	TRBJ2-2	NA	CASRELQNTGELFF	TGTGCCAGCAGGGAGCTTCAGAACACCGGGGAGCTGTTTTTT
TRBD1	TRBV11-2	TRBJ2-3	NA	CASSPNYRGPDTQYF	TGTGCCAGCAGCCCGAACTACAGGGGCCCAGATACGCAGTATTTT
NA	TRBV28	TRBJ1-3	NA	CASSLGLSKMSSGNTIYF	TGTGCCAGCAGTTTAGGGCTGAGTAAGATGAGCTCTGGAAACACCATATATTTT
NA	TRBV3-1/TRBV3-2	TRBJ2-7	NA	CASSPETGLGYEQYF	TGTGCCAGCAGCCCGGAAACAGGGTTAGGGTACGAGCAGTACTTC
NA	TRBV6-5	TRBJ2-1	NA	CASSSLRSGTYNEQFF	TGTGCCAGCAGTTCCCTCCGTTCGGGGACCTACAATGAGCAGTTCTTC
NA	TRBV19	TRBJ2-1	NA	CASSTSSGYNEQFF	TGTGCCAGTAGTACCTCCTCAGGTTACAATGAGCAGTTCTTC
TRBD1	TRBV9	TRBJ2-5	NA	CASSVGTDQETQYF	TGTGCCAGCAGCGTGGGGACAGACCAAGAGACCCAGTACTTC
NA	TRBV30	TRBJ2-1	NA	CAWSHRSGRNEQFF	TGTGCCTGGAGCCATCGGAGCGGGCGCAATGAGCAGTTCTTC
TRBD2	TRBV14	TRBJ2-7	NA	CASSLTGTSGRSRYEQYF	TGTGCCAGCAGCTTGACCGGGACTAGCGGGAGGTCCCGCTACGAGCAGTACTTC
NA	TRBV5-1	TRBJ2-6	NA	CASSIEFSGANVLTF	TGCGCCAGCAGCATAGAGTTCTCTGGGGCCAACGTCCTGACTTTC
NA	TRBV7-9	TRBJ2-3	NA	CASSPRLQDTQYF	TGTGCCAGCAGCCCCCGACTGCAAGATACGCAGTATTTT
NA	TRBV12-5	TRBJ2-2	NA	CASGLYQGGELFF	TGTGCTAGTGGTTTGTATCAGGGCGGGGAGCTGTTTTTT
NA	TRBV7-9	TRBJ1-1	NA	CASSLQTGKTTEAFF	TGTGCCAGCAGCCTGCAGACAGGAAAGACCACTGAAGCTTTCTTT
NA	TRBV9	TRBJ2-5	NA	CASSVGGAQETQYF	TGTGCCAGCAGCGTCGGTGGGGCACAAGAGACCCAGTACTTC
NA	TRBV9	TRBJ2-1	NA	CASSGFSKTYNEQFF	TGTGCCAGCAGCGGATTTAGCAAAACCTACAATGAGCAGTTCTTC
TRBD2	TRBV7-2	TRBJ2-7	few	CASSLDTSGSYEQYF	TGTGCCAGCTCATTAGATACTAGCGGGAGTTACGAGCAGTACTTC
NA	TRBV12-5	TRBJ1-1	NA	CASGGIMNTEAFF	TGTGCTAGTGGGGGCATCATGAACACTGAAGCTTTCTTT